This T cell receptor (beta chain) was found in a study of T cells in Graves' hyperthyroidism and ophthalmopathy. Points from the study as a whole: It was a median about 7.1 months before onset that the model predicted ophthalmopathy. Most thyroid clonotypes with frequency above 0.001 were detected in blood.

Graves' hyperthyroidism qualified as stable when ophthalmopathy did not progress within 18 months. Orbital computed tomography, thyroid ultrasound, serum thyroxine and TRAb, and clinical symptoms together informed the diagnoses. This clonotype was observed a few times. The antigen is undetermined. Researchers took RNA transcripts and amplified the TCR beta CDR3 regions from them. Initially, a first-round RT-PCR of the TCR CDR3 employed the HTBI primer set. One entry per CDR3 protein results from TCRdb running MiXCR on the multiplex PCR reads. The sample yields hundreds of thousands of distinct CDR3 sequences, 15% seen once. The CDR3 contains 13 residues. The junction had 6 bases not matched to a gene; V was cut back by 5 bases and J by 4 bases. Germline loops: CDR1 DFQATT, CDR2 SNEGSKA (reference sequence).

V is TRBV20-1 and J is TRBJ2-5; TRBD1 agrees at 8 bases. The sample was blood. This receptor was identified in a young woman with Graves' hyperthyroidism. The CDR3 sequence is CSALRQGRETQYF. The DNA of the CDR3 is TGCAGTGCTCTGAGACAGGGGCGAGAGACCCAGTACTTC.